This is a list of T cell receptor beta chains from one sample in a study of T cell responses to AZD1222 COVID-19 vaccine. Clones were read by immunoSEQ multiplex PCR, and TCRdb kept only the in-frame ones, dropping some. The data hold about 50,000 clones, with around 90% observed a single time. The sample in question was peripheral blood, obtained on day 0 of AZD1222 vaccination. Receptor source: an adult in good health. The conserved cysteine and the conserved F or W are not part of the CDR3 here.

TRBV19,TRBJ2-1,ATSSSGPLNNEQF
TRBV2,TRBJ1-2,ASTGQGRYGYT
TRBV3-1/TRBV3-2,TRBJ2-1,ASSHPGLPNNEQF
TRBV7-9,TRBJ2-5,ASSLEGGLAGAKETQY
TRBV2,TRBJ1-5,ASSEARQYQPQH
TRBV25-1,TRBJ1-2,ASSVPSGEGQNSYGYT
TRBV2,TRBJ2-1,ASSETGAPGDEQF
TRBV5-1,TRBJ1-1,ASSPGTWNTEAF
TRBV10-1,TRBJ2-2,ASSERLAGAGGELF
TRBV29-1,TRBJ2-7,SVGQGTYEQY
TRBV25-1,TRBJ1-2,ASSTPGLHGYT
TRBV7-9,TRBJ1-2,ASSLAHESINGYT
TRBV12-3/TRBV12-4,TRBJ2-7,ASSWGTTYEQY
TRBV30,TRBJ2-2,ALRRVGTGELF
TRBV2,TRBJ2-7,ASSGSVGNEQY
TRBV24-1,TRBJ2-1,ATSDPWTGGVGNEQF
TRBV30,TRBJ2-7,AWSVQGAGEQY
TRBV29-1,TRBJ1-1,SGGTNTEAF
TRBV5-1,TRBJ1-2,ASSSGQAAIRGT
TRBV7-8,TRBJ1-5,ASSPRTLQPQH
TRBV4-3,TRBJ1-5,ASSQEAGQPQH
TRBV6-2/TRBV6-3,TRBJ2-1,ASSRGGGTNNEQF
TRBV6-4,TRBJ2-1,ASGGTSGTEINEQF
TRBV6-2/TRBV6-3,TRBJ2-7,ASSYLPRDYRYEQY
TRBV9,TRBJ2-1,ASSVAGGTYNEQF
TRBV7-2,TRBJ1-2,ASSLGPTANYGYT
TRBV5-4,TRBJ1-2,ASSSELQGYT
TRBV6-1,TRBJ1-2,ASSETGDKGYGYT
TRBV2,TRBJ2-3,ASSEEITDTQY
TRBV29-1,TRBJ2-2,SVAGSGTGELF
TRBV9,TRBJ1-1,ASSVEGGSEAF
TRBV9,TRBJ1-3,ASSGRDSSGNTIY
TRBV7-8,TRBJ1-1,ASSRSPSEAF
TRBV5-4,TRBJ2-1,ASIAGGAHNEQF
TRBV30,TRBJ1-5,AWSADRGHWSNQPQH
TRBV19,TRBJ1-2,ASSTEGRGYT
TRBV11-2,TRBJ1-2,ASSLTGYGYT
TRBV10-3,TRBJ1-2,AISTTADYGYT
TRBV5-1,TRBJ2-2,ASSSLWGGELF
TRBV11-2,TRBJ2-7,ASSTPWDRSSYEQY
TRBV6-5,TRBJ2-4,ASSYSSLGPQLY
TRBV18,TRBJ1-2,ASSPRGQGTLNYGYT
TRBV6-1,TRBJ2-7,ASSELASGRGEQY
TRBV30,TRBJ1-5,AWSGASNQPQH
TRBV12-3/TRBV12-4,TRBJ2-3,ASTLDTDTQY
TRBV20-1,TRBJ2-3,SGLVQDTQY
TRBV9,TRBJ2-7,ASSVEGTTLGEQY
TRBV7-2,TRBJ2-7,ASSLNWRYEQY
TRBV29-1,TRBJ2-1,SVAGTSASGEQF
TRBV12-3/TRBV12-4,TRBJ1-1,ASNGVNTEAF
TRBV11-2,TRBJ2-1,ASSLAPGLADLNEQF
TRBV6-5,TRBJ1-6,ASNSYNSPLH
TRBV2,TRBJ2-1,AMKRQGFGGAAGNEQF
TRBV18,TRBJ2-7,ASSPDRLLGEQY
TRBV6-2/TRBV6-3,TRBJ2-7,ASSRRQYPSYEQY